The entry that follows covers one TCR beta chain sequence. It lacks a known antigen. Base quality data are lacking; no much larger clone is found one base away. The 39 donors, aged about 6 to 95 years, were systemically healthy Caucasian individuals from Russia. Around 10 milliliters of peripheral blood were collected from each donor into EDTA-treated Vacutainer tubes. Ficoll-Paque density-gradient centrifugation was used to isolate PBMCs, with at least 7 million per sample. Trizol reagent was used to extract total RNA from PBMCs, with at least 5 micrograms per sample. For every donor, flow cytometry on a PBMC aliquot measured the percentage of naive CD45RAhigh/CD27high T cells. The sample comes from a study of blood T cells in healthy people across ages (dated by TCRdb to about 2015). About the investigation overall: Template switching captured roughly one uniquely barcoded TCR beta cDNA molecule per two T cells in model experiments. The study measured age-related changes in TCR beta repertoire diversity using deep sequencing normalized with unique cDNA molecular identifiers. Four age groups were formed from the donors: young (average roughly 16 years), middle-aged (around 37), aged (over 55) and long-lived (roughly 88). To avoid experimental bias, donors of different ages were distributed randomly across sequencing lanes. The study analyzed two additional independent replicas of 1 million unique cDNA reads from the same blood draw for two donors, one aged 18 to 29 and one aged 80 or older. Paper-wide results and their limitations: Compared with the aged group, the long-lived group had more naive CD4+ T cells, fewer expanded clones and increased TCR diversity, suggesting age selection. As age increased, observed TCR beta diversity per million T cells dropped in a roughly linear way, and a significant reduction was already evident by age 40. Because profiling used bulk unsorted PBMCs, naive and antigen-experienced compartments could not be compared conclusively. A strong correlation was found between observed TCR beta diversity and the percentage of naive T cells measured by flow cytometry. The CMV infection status of donors was not known, potentially confounding age-related changes in expanded clonotypes. Estimates of total diversity from one million sequenced T cells were regarded as lower bounds and underestimates.

Preparation of the library involved 5' RACE. The instrument given in TCRdb is Illumina HiSeq 2500. A second about 6 to 11 cycle PCR used a sample-barcoded 5' primer and a J-beta primer mix. A unique molecular identifier was introduced onto each TCR beta cDNA molecule by a template-switch 5' adaptor carrying 12 random nucleotides. Each sample yielded at least 2.5 million CDR3-containing paired-end reads. First-strand cDNA synthesis was performed from all RNA using the Mint cDNA synthesis kit, with priming by a TRBC-specific oligonucleotide. All cDNA was treated with uracil-DNA glycosylase and then went through a first 18-cycle PCR with the universal primers M1SS and BC2_uni_R. Per the authors' processing: Each sample was normalized by randomly selecting 1 million high-quality reads, each carrying a distinct molecular identifier. Reads sharing molecular identifiers were discarded rather than binned into consensus sequences. MiTCR, run with a Q25 quality threshold and the strictest error-elimination algorithm, handled CDR3 identification, clonotype clustering and error correction. A nonparametric unseen species model using Euler transformation provided a lower-bound estimate of total TCR beta diversity. Using fastp at Q25 and MiXCR, TCRdb reprocessed the public reads and kept productive beta chains. Each CDR3 protein appears once, grouped with its most common genes and DNA. TCRdb's processing, not the authors' own work, is the source of the V and J calls. The sample profile shows 700,000 to 950,000 distinct CDR3 sequences; more than 45% of them were found once. Of the sample, approximately 23% falls within the top ten clones.

Including cysteine and phenylalanine, the CDR3 has 15 amino acids. Only the CDR3 portion is preserved as DNA: 45 bases, with reading frame beginning at the first base. Trimming takes 9 bases from V and 6 bases from J, and the germline ends sit 24 bases apart. CDR1 and CDR2 (SGHAT, FQNNGV) derive from the germline V gene. The material sequenced was blood. The receptor's source is a man in his thirties or forties in good health. The chain couples TRBV11-2 to TRBJ2-7, with the D assignment possibly TRBD1 or TRBD2, given 5 matching bases for each. The CDR3 in this case is CASSPLVGTEAEQYF. The DNA sequence is given as TGTGCCAGTAGCCCCCTGGTTGGGACGGAGGCCGAGCAGTACTTC.